These 3 T cell receptor beta chains were sequenced from one sample in a study of shared clonotypes between healthy human individuals. Generated by immunoSEQ multiplex PCR, the TCRdb table keeps only in-frame clones and is missing some. The data hold about 1 million clones, with roughly 70% observed a single time. The sequencing sample was made of memory CD4+ T cells sorted from blood. Subset reported: CD45RA-negative fraction. Receptor source: a young man in good health.

This clone was seen ten or more times. The V and J genes are TRBV14 and TRBJ2-1; 7 nucleotides match TRBD1. The germline V gene has CDR1 SGHDN and CDR2 FVKESK. The CDR3 covers 14 residues. V trimming: 4 bases; J trimming: 4 bases; junction bases outside the gene matches: 4. CDR3 bases: TGTGCCAGCAGCCCCAGGGGGTTTTACAATGAGCAGTTCTTC. This codes for CASSPRGFYNEQFF.

The CDR3 loop is CASSPQGMYTEAFF. CDR3 nucleotides: TGTGCCAGCTCACCGCAGGGGATGTACACTGAAGCTTTCTTT. The chain is built from TRBV18 and TRBJ1-1; perhaps TRBD1 as D (6 bases). The germline V and J ends were trimmed by 3 bases and 3 bases, with 11 bases remaining between them. The germline V gene encodes CDR1 KGHSH and CDR2 LQKENI. This CDR3 has 14 amino acids.

CDR3 region: CASSLARGGQAGELFF. DNA for the CDR3: TGCGCCAGCAGCTTGGCGCGGGGGGGCCAGGCCGGGGAGCTGTTTTTT. This rearrangement joins TRBV5-1 to TRBJ2-2, with 9 bases aligning to TRBD2. Germline CDR1 SGHRS, CDR2 YFSETQ. This CDR3 has 16 amino acids. The junction had 6 bases not matched to a gene; V was cut back by 0 bases and J by 6 bases.